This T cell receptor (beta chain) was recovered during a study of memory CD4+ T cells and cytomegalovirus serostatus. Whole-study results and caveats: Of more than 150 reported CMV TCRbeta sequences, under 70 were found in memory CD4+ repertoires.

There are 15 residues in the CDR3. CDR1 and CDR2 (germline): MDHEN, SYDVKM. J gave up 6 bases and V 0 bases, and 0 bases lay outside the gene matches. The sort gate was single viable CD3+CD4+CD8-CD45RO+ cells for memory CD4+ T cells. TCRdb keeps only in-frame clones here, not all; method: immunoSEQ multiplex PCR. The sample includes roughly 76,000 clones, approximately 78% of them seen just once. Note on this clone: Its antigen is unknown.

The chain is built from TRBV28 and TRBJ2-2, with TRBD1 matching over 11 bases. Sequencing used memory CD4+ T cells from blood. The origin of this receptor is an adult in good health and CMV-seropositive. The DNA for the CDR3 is TGTGCCAGCAGTTTATGGGACAGGGGGCCCGGGGAGCTGTTTTTT. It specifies CASSLWDRGPGELFF.